Presented here are 11 T cell receptor beta chains from one specimen sequenced in a study of T cells after yellow fever vaccination. MiXCR was run by TCRdb on the 5' RACE reads, yielding one entry per CDR3 protein. The data contain 360,000 or so distinct CDR3 sequences, roughly 12% of them singletons. Source: PBMCs, taken on the day of the first yellow fever vaccination. All receptors derive from a man aged 18 to 30 who received the YFV17D yellow fever vaccine.

This clonotype was found many times. The V and J genes are TRBV5-4 and TRBJ2-1, with 7 bases fitting TRBD2. Per the germline V gene, CDR1 is SGHNT and CDR2 is YYREEE (reference sequence). V was clipped by 4 bases and J by 0 bases; unmatched bases: 7. The CDR3 is made up of 16 amino acids. CDR3 bases: TGTGCCAGCAGCGGGTGGGGGGGTAGCTCCTACAATGAGCAGTTCTTC. Translating it yields CASSGWGGSSYNEQFF.

V is TRBV5-4 and J is TRBJ2-6, with a tentative D call TRBD1 (7 bases). V lost 6 bases, J lost 4 bases, and 17 bases lay in between. The CDR3 has 16 amino acids. Germline V gene sequence: CDR1 SGHNT, CDR2 YYREEE (reference sequence). CDR3 loop: CASTPGGLAGANVLTF. The CDR3 region has the DNA TGTGCCAGCACCCCAGGGGGGCTCGCCGGGGCCAACGTCCTGACTTTC.

The gene calls are TRBV6-2 or TRBV6-3 and TRBJ1-1; no clear D. V was trimmed by 2 bases and J by 4 bases, leaving 11 bases between them. CDR3 size: 14 residues. Germline-derived CDR1 and CDR2 are MNHEY and SVGEGT. This chain's CDR3 is CASSYGSRGTEAFF. The CDR3 region has the DNA TGTGCCAGCAGTTACGGGTCGCGGGGCACTGAAGCTTTCTTT.

This clonotype was seen more than once but under ten times. The V call is TRBV6-1, the J call TRBJ1-1; 10 nucleotides match TRBD1. The CDR3 loop spans 14 amino acids. Trimming took 6 bases from V and 2 from J; bases not matched to a gene: 3. Germline CDR1 reads MNHNS; CDR2 reads SASEGT. The CDR3, as DNA: TGTGCCAGCAGGGGGACAGGGGAAAACACTGAAGCTTTCTTT. This translates into CASRGTGENTEAFF.

V is TRBV7-2 and J is TRBJ2-3; 7 bases line up with TRBD2. The CDR3 spans 15 residues. Trimming cost V 4 bases and J 5 bases; bases outside gene matches: 9. CDR1 and CDR2 (germline): SGHTA, FQGNSA. In nucleotides, the CDR3 is TGTGCCAGCAGCTCGAATCGCGGGGGTCTAGATACGCAGTATTTT. This gives the protein CASSSNRGGLDTQYF.

The chain couples TRBV10-3 to TRBJ1-2; weak D call: TRBD1 (5 bases). V was trimmed by 7 bases and J by 5 bases, leaving 20 bases between them. Germline V lookup: CDR1 ENHRY, CDR2 SYGVKD. This CDR3 contains 15 residues. The CDR3 here is CAITPGDLSGYGYTF. In DNA form, the CDR3 reads TGTGCCATCACCCCTGGGGACCTCTCGGGGTATGGCTACACCTTC.

This clonotype has ten or more counts. This chain connects TRBV4-3 to TRBJ2-1; D is undetermined. The germline gives CDR1 LGHNA, CDR2 YSLEER. The CDR3 is 12 residues long. Trimming shortened V by 0 bases and J by 10 bases, and 7 bases separated the two germline ends. CDR3 in amino acids: CASSQDGGEQFF. The CDR3 region has the DNA TGCGCCAGCAGCCAAGATGGCGGAGAGCAGTTCTTC.

This clonotype came up many times. V and J are TRBV29-1 and TRBJ2-3; TRBD1 matches at 7 bases. Germline V gene lookup returns CDR1 SQVTM and CDR2 ANQGSEA. The CDR3 is made up of 15 amino acids. With V trimmed by 7 bases and J by 1 base, 11 bases remained unmatched. The CDR3 spells CSATGQDRGTDTQYF. CDR3 nucleotide sequence: TGCAGCGCAACCGGACAGGACAGAGGCACAGATACGCAGTATTTT.

This clonotype occurred many times. This sequence joins TRBV14 and TRBJ2-5; D unresolved. V was pared by 0 bases and J by 7 bases, with 21 bases between. Germline V gene sequence: CDR1 SGHDN, CDR2 FVKESK. The CDR3 runs 17 residues. Here the CDR3 reads CASSQEVGPGGRSTQYF. The CDR3 DNA reads TGTGCCAGCAGCCAAGAAGTTGGGCCAGGCGGTAGGTCGACCCAGTACTTC.

The chain combines TRBV6-1 with TRBJ2-5, with D possibly TRBD2 on 6 matching bases. The germline gives CDR1 MNHNS, CDR2 SASEGT. Trimming took 7 bases from V and 4 from J, leaving 16 bases between them. This CDR3 contains 14 residues. This CDR3 is CASNRRGSGETQYF. The CDR3 region has the DNA TGTGCCAGCAACCGACGGGGGAGTGGAGAGACCCAGTACTTC.

The chain links TRBV7-8 to TRBJ2-7, with 10 bases that match TRBD1. The length of the CDR3 is 15 residues. Germline V gene lookup returns CDR1 SGHVS and CDR2 FQNEAQ. V lost 5 bases to trimming and J lost 6 bases; unmatched junction nucleotides: 10. This chain's CDR3 is CASSARSWTGGEQYV. The CDR3 DNA follows: TGTGCCAGCAGCGCCCGCTCCTGGACAGGGGGCGAGCAGTACGTC.